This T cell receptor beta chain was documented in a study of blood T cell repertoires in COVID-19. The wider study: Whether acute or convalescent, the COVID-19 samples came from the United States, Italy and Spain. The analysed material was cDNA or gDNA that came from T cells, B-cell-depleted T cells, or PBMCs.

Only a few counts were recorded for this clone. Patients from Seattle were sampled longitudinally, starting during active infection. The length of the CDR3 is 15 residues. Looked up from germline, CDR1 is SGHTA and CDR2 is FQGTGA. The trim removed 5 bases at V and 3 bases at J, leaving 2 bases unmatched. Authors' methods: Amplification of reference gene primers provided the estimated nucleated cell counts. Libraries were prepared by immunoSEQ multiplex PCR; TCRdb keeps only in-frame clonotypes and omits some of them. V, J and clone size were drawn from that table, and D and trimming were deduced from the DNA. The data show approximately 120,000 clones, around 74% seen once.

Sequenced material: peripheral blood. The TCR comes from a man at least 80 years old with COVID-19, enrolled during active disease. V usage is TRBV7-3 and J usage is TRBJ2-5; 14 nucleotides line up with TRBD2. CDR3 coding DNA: TGTGCCAGCAGCCGGGGACTAGCGGGAGAAGAGACCCAGTACTTC. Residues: CASSRGLAGEETQYF.